This TCR beta chain originates from a study of shared clonotypes between healthy human individuals. Whole-study context: Researchers assigned three CD4 naive, three CD4 memory, two CD8 naive and one CD8 memory plate to each donor.

TCRdb's copy holds only in-frame clones and misses some; the assay was immunoSEQ multiplex PCR. The table records some 700,000 clones, 80% to 95% of them present only once. Both CD45RO+ cells and CCR7-negative CD45RA+ TemRA cells were combined to make up CD8 memory. This clone was recorded only once. Its antigen is not identified. The V gene lost 1 base and the J gene lost 3 bases, with 13 bases spanning the gap. The CDR3 totals 15 residues. Germline CDR1 is MNHEY and CDR2 is SMNVEV (reference sequence). General study findings and limits: The study found roughly 5% of naive CD4 clonotypes shared across four donors.

The sequencing sample was made of memory CD8+ T cells from PBMCs. This sample's subset: CD45RO+ cells pooled with CCR7-negative TemRA cells. This chain connects TRBV27 to TRBJ2-7, with D tentatively TRBD2 (6 bases). The receptor was isolated from a man between 18 and 29 years old in good health. Some clones in this sample may be carry-over from other donors' samples. DNA for the CDR3: TGTGCCAGCAGTTTATTAGGGACTCCGAACTACGAGCAGTACTTC. Protein sequence: CASSLLGTPNYEQYF.